This TCR beta chain is from a study of PD-1 and CTLA-4 blockade in melanoma. Measured with immunoSEQ multiplex PCR; TCRdb has only the in-frame clones, and not every one. The sample consists of 20,000 to 25,000 clones, approximately 89% of them appearing once. Germline CDR1 and CDR2: MGHRA and YSYEKL. CDR3 size: 15 residues. The V end was cut by 2 bases, the J end by 9 bases, with 20 bases between. Sequencing was performed on CD8+ T cells from peripheral blood, taken before anti-PD-1 treatment. This receptor was taken from a human donor with melanoma. The chain employs TRBV4-1 and TRBJ2-7; TRBD2 is a possible D gene (7 bases). CDR3 coding DNA: TGCGCCAGCAGCCAATTCGCGGGGGACACGAAGGGGCAGTACTTC. This translates into CASSQFAGDTKGQYF.